These T cell receptor beta chains were read from a single sample in a study of CD8+CD57+ T cells in acquired aplastic anemia. TCRdb reprocessed the reads via MiXCR and lists one record per CDR3 protein. The sample holds around 160,000 distinct CDR3 sequences, under 55% seen once. The sample comprised sorted CD4+, CD8+, or CD8+CD57+ T cells (not recorded which) from PBMCs. These receptors were collected from a human donor with aplastic anemia. The CDR3 runs from the conserved cysteine through the conserved F or W. The order of the fields is CDR3 protein, CDR3 DNA, V gene, D gene, clone size, J gene. A D gene is named only where the DNA matches it firmly. The size entry is marked missing in some rows and otherwise reads once, few, many or a size class.

CDR3: CASSSPWPSGRNSYEQYF; DNA: TGCGCCAGCAGCTCCCCGTGGCCTAGCGGGAGGAACTCCTACGAGCAGTACTTC; V: TRBV5-1; D: TRBD2; size: .; J: TRBJ2-7
CDR3: CATSDQGQGTYNEQFF; DNA: TGTGCCACCAGTGATCAAGGACAGGGTACTTACAATGAGCAGTTCTTC; V: TRBV24-1; D: TRBD1; size: once; J: TRBJ2-1
CDR3: CASSITSIAGGRTDTQYF; DNA: TGTGCCAGCAGTATAACCTCTATAGCGGGGGGACGCACAGATACGCAGTATTTT; V: TRBV25-1; D: TRBD2; size: .; J: TRBJ2-3
CDR3: CASSLGTVDGYIF; DNA: TGCGCCAGCAGCTTGGGGACAGTGGATGGCTACATCTTC; V: TRBV5-1; D: .; size: .; J: TRBJ1-2
CDR3: CSARYRESSYEQYF; DNA: TGCAGTGCTAGGTACAGGGAGAGCTCCTACGAGCAGTACTTC; V: TRBV20-1; D: .; size: many; J: TRBJ2-7
CDR3: CSARNVDRGYGYTF; DNA: TGCAGTGCTAGAAACGTGGACAGGGGATACGGCTACACCTTC; V: TRBV20-1; D: TRBD1; size: .; J: TRBJ1-2
CDR3: CASSQEDYEQYF; DNA: TGTGCCAGCAGCCAGGAAGATTACGAGCAGTACTTC; V: TRBV14; D: .; size: .; J: TRBJ2-7
CDR3: CASSYQGYSGANVLTF; DNA: TGTGCCAGCAGCTACCAGGGTTACTCTGGGGCCAACGTCCTGACTTTC; V: TRBV7-3; D: .; size: many; J: TRBJ2-6
CDR3: CASSRQVQTEAFF; DNA: TGTGCCAGCAGCCGACAGGTTCAGACTGAAGCTTTCTTT; V: TRBV7-2; D: .; size: .; J: TRBJ1-1
CDR3: CATSREFGNYGYTF; DNA: TGTGCCACCAGCAGAGAATTTGGTAACTATGGCTACACCTTC; V: TRBV15; D: .; size: .; J: TRBJ1-2
CDR3: CSAGGLRGETQYF; DNA: TGCAGTGCCGGAGGCCTTAGGGGAGAGACCCAGTACTTC; V: TRBV20-1; D: .; size: .; J: TRBJ2-5
CDR3: CSVANLQVGYGYTF; DNA: TGCAGCGTTGCCAATTTGCAGGTCGGCTATGGCTACACCTTC; V: TRBV29-1; D: .; size: .; J: TRBJ1-2
CDR3: CASSMPGTALHF; DNA: TGTGCCAGTAGTATGCCGGGGACAGCCCTCCACTTT; V: TRBV19; D: TRBD1; size: .; J: TRBJ1-6
CDR3: CATSDPRREGEQFF; DNA: TGTGCCACCAGTGACCCTCGACGGGAGGGTGAGCAGTTCTTC; V: TRBV24-1; D: TRBD2; size: many; J: TRBJ2-1
CDR3: CASSFGQSLNTEAFF; DNA: TGCGCCAGCAGCTTCGGACAGAGTTTGAACACTGAAGCTTTCTTT; V: TRBV5-1; D: .; size: many; J: TRBJ1-1
CDR3: CATSQLAGGYNEQFF; DNA: TGTGCCACCAGTCAACTAGCGGGAGGTTACAATGAGCAGTTCTTC; V: TRBV24-1; D: TRBD2; size: .; J: TRBJ2-1
CDR3: CSAREASGRVHEQYF; DNA: TGCAGTGCTAGAGAAGCTAGCGGGAGAGTTCACGAGCAGTACTTC; V: TRBV20-1; D: TRBD2; size: once; J: TRBJ2-7
CDR3: CASSRSRGNQPQHF; DNA: TGTGCCAGCAGTCGCTCTCGGGGCAATCAGCCCCAGCATTTT; V: TRBV2; D: .; size: many; J: TRBJ1-5
CDR3: CASSHDLQGSGEKLFF; DNA: TGTGCCAGCAGTCATGACCTACAGGGGTCCGGGGAAAAACTGTTTTTT; V: TRBV7-9; D: TRBD1; size: many; J: TRBJ1-4
CDR3: CASSFNSYEQYF; DNA: TGTGCCAGCAGCTTCAACTCCTACGAGCAGTACTTC; V: TRBV7-2; D: .; size: .; J: TRBJ2-7
CDR3: CASSFRQGDEKLFF; DNA: TGTGCCAGCAGCTTTCGGCAGGGTGATGAAAAACTGTTTTTT; V: TRBV7-9; D: .; size: many; J: TRBJ1-4
CDR3: CASSIKTGAETQYF; DNA: TGTGCCAGCAGCATAAAGACAGGAGCAGAGACCCAGTACTTC; V: TRBV7-2; D: .; size: many; J: TRBJ2-5
CDR3: CASNNRAGNTIYF; DNA: TGTGCCAGCAATAACAGGGCTGGAAACACCATATATTTT; V: TRBV2; D: .; size: .; J: TRBJ1-3
CDR3: CASGFRGPGGETQYF; DNA: TGTGCTAGTGGTTTCCGGGGCCCGGGAGGGGAGACCCAGTACTTC; V: TRBV12-5; D: TRBD2; size: few; J: TRBJ2-5
CDR3: CASSVAAGGTDTQYF; DNA: TGTGCCAGCAGCGTAGCTGCGGGGGGTACAGATACGCAGTATTTT; V: TRBV9; D: TRBD2; size: .; J: TRBJ2-3
CDR3: CASTLTSGGPITDTQYF; DNA: TGTGCCAGCACCCTGACTAGCGGGGGGCCAATCACAGATACGCAGTATTTT; V: TRBV2; D: TRBD2; size: many; J: TRBJ2-3
CDR3: CASSQDPGNPYEQYF; DNA: TGTGCCAGCAGCCAAGATCCGGGCAATCCCTACGAGCAGTACTTC; V: TRBV3-1; D: .; size: many; J: TRBJ2-7
CDR3: CSATLGNEQFF; DNA: TGCAGTGCTACTCTTGGCAATGAGCAGTTCTTC; V: TRBV20-1; D: .; size: .; J: TRBJ2-1
CDR3: CASSESTTGELFF; DNA: TGTGCCAGCAGCGAGAGCACCACCGGGGAGCTGTTTTTT; V: TRBV9; D: .; size: many; J: TRBJ2-2
CDR3: CASRLGTAAEAFF; DNA: TGTGCCAGCAGGCTCGGGACTGCGGCTGAAGCTTTCTTT; V: TRBV12-3/TRBV12-4; D: .; size: many; J: TRBJ1-1